Shown below are 20 T cell receptor beta chains from a single sample sequenced in a study of cytomegalovirus exposure and HLA in healthy donors. The primer mix had 60 Vbeta and 13 Jbeta primers. Sequencing was performed with immunoSEQ multiplex PCR; in TCRdb, only in-frame clones are kept and a portion is missing. The sample lists 150,000 to 200,000 clones; approximately 85% were seen once. The sample comprised PBMCs. The receptors come from a man aged 18 to 30 in good health and CMV-seropositive.

This clone was seen a handful of times. The chain employs TRBV15 and TRBJ2-7, with a weak D call TRBD1 (6 bases). Germline V CDR1 and CDR2: LNHNV, YYDKDF (reference sequence). V lost 5 bases and J 2 bases, leaving 10 bases between the germline ends. CDR3 length equals 13 residues. In DNA form, the CDR3 reads TGTGCCACCAGCGGGGGCAGGGCCTACGAGCAGTACTTC. It translates to CATSGGRAYEQYF.

The chain carries TRBV7-2 and TRBJ1-5; no reliable D call. V was clipped by 1 base and J by 7 bases, with 14 bases between them. This CDR3 has 15 amino acids. CDR1 and CDR2 (germline): SGHTA, FQGNSA. The CDR3 DNA reads TGTGCCAGCAGCTTAGGGCGGAGTGACGGCCAGCCCCAGCATTTT. Translating it yields CASSLGRSDGQPQHF.

This chain links TRBV27 with TRBJ2-2; 9 bases agree with TRBD2. CDR3 length equals 16 residues. Looked up from germline, CDR1 is MNHEY and CDR2 is SMNVEV (reference sequence). J was trimmed by 0 bases and V by 5 bases; bases with no gene match: 4. The CDR3 sequence: CASSVRLAANTGELFF. The CDR3 DNA follows: TGTGCCAGCAGTGTCAGACTAGCGGCGAACACCGGGGAGCTGTTTTTT.

The rearrangement uses TRBV9 and TRBJ2-1, with D tentatively TRBD2 (5 bases). The CDR3 consists of 14 residues. V gave up 3 bases and J gave up 5 bases, with 12 bases separating them. Germline CDR1 SGDLS, CDR2 YYNGEE. The CDR3 DNA follows: TGTGCCAGCAGCGGCGTCCGAGGGAACAATGAGCAGTTCTTC. Translated: CASSGVRGNNEQFF.

CDR3 loop: CASSLTDRTAFNYGYTF. The DNA for the CDR3 is TGTGCCAGCAGCTTAACTGACAGAACCGCCTTTAACTATGGCTACACCTTC. This chain uses TRBV11-2 with TRBJ1-2; a weak D match, TRBD1 (5 bases). The V gene's germline CDR1 is SGHAT and CDR2 FQNNGV. The length of the CDR3 is 17 residues. V gave up 2 bases and J gave up 1 base, with 17 bases separating them.

The chain recombines TRBV6-6 with TRBJ2-7; D may be TRBD1 (5 bases). The V gene lost 6 bases and the J gene lost 1 base, with 13 bases spanning the gap. The CDR3 consists of 14 residues. In germline, CDR1 is MNHNY, CDR2 SVGAGI (reference sequence). The CDR3 nucleotides are TGTGCCAGCAGCCGAACAGGCACTTCCTACGAGCAGTACTTC. Translated: CASSRTGTSYEQYF.

The rearrangement uses TRBV5-1 and TRBJ2-7, with TRBD2 identical over 8 bases. The CDR3 loop spans 14 amino acids. CDR1 is SGHRS and CDR2 is YFSETQ in the germline V gene. V was clipped by 2 bases and J by 4 bases; unmatched bases: 5. The CDR3 nucleotides read TGCGCCAGCAGCTTAGGGACTAGTTTATACGAGCAGTACTTC. It is translated as CASSLGTSLYEQYF.

This clone turned up a few times. This chain links TRBV4-1 with TRBJ1-5; D gene ambiguous. CDR1 is MGHRA and CDR2 is YSYEKL in the germline V gene. The CDR3 has 14 residues. V lost 0 bases and J 8 bases, leaving 11 bases between the germline ends. CDR3 protein: CASSQETVGEPQHF. The CDR3 nucleotides are TGCGCCAGCAGCCAAGAAACAGTTGGTGAGCCCCAGCATTTT.

This sequence joins TRBV5-1 and TRBJ2-1; weak D call: TRBD1 (7 bases). Looked up from germline, CDR1 is SGHRS and CDR2 is YFSETQ. The V end lost 1 base, the J end lost 1 base, and 12 bases lay between the germline ends. The CDR3 runs 16 residues. The CDR3 nucleotides are TGCGCCAGCAGCTTGTCCCCAGGGGGGTCCTACAATGAGCAGTTCTTC. This encodes CASSLSPGGSYNEQFF.

This chain links TRBV4-3 with TRBJ1-5; the D gene is possibly TRBD2 (7 bases). TRBJ2-3 explains the end of the DNA better; the J call may be wrong. This CDR3 is 16 amino acids long. Germline assignment: CDR1 LGHNA and CDR2 YSLEER. CDR3: CASSQDIVGGPQPQYF. The CDR3 region has the DNA TGCGCCAGCAGCCAAGATATAGTCGGGGGGCCGCAGCCCCAGTATTTT.

This clone has a handful of counts. This chain links TRBV27 with TRBJ1-1; D ambiguous. Germline V gene data show CDR1 as MNHEY and CDR2 as SMNVEV (reference sequence). The CDR3 has 13 amino acids. V lost 1 base to trimming and J lost 0 bases, with 3 bases between them. The CDR3 DNA is TGTGCCAGCAGTTTATTAGTGAACACTGAAGCTTTCTTT. This gives the protein CASSLLVNTEAFF.

The chain employs TRBV5-6 and TRBJ2-1; tentative D call: TRBD1 (6 bases). V was cut by 4 bases and J by 0 bases, with 11 bases left in between. The CDR3 extends over 15 amino acids. The germline CDR1 and CDR2 sequences are SGHDT and YYEEEE. The CDR3 loop reads CASSGGHRSYNEQFF. DNA of the CDR3: TGTGCCAGCAGCGGGGGACACCGCTCCTACAATGAGCAGTTCTTC.

J is TRBJ2-1 and V is TRBV11-3; TRBD2 is a possible D gene (6 bases). Germline V gene lookup returns CDR1 SGHNT and CDR2 YENEEA. CDR3 length: 17 residues. Trimming removed 1 base at V and 0 bases at J, with 13 bases between. The CDR3 region is CASSLALAGSSYNEQFF. In DNA form, the CDR3 reads TGTGCCAGCAGCTTAGCTCTGGCGGGAAGCTCCTACAATGAGCAGTTCTTC. Based on the CDR3 plus reference TRBV11-3 and TRBJ2-1, the full variable domain is EAGVVQSPRYKIIEKKQPVAFWCNPISGHNTLYWYLQNLGQGPELLIRYENEEAVDDSQLPKDRFSAERLKGVDSTLKIQPAELGDSAVYLCASSLALAGSSYNEQFFGPGTRLTVL.

The V and J genes are TRBV29-1 and TRBJ2-2; 7 nucleotides align to TRBD1. Losses at the gene ends were 7 bases for V and 0 bases for J; bases not matched to a gene: 11. Germline V CDR1 and CDR2: SQVTM, ANQGSEA. The CDR3 has 16 amino acids. The CDR3 spells CSAILNRGANTGELFF. In DNA form, the CDR3 reads TGCAGCGCGATTTTAAACAGGGGCGCGAACACCGGGGAGCTGTTTTTT.

The chain uses TRBV13 and TRBJ2-1; 8 bases align to TRBD2. CDR1 is PRHDT, CDR2 FYEKMQ, per germline (reference sequence). Trimming at V came to 5 bases and at J to 0 bases, leaving 6 bases not matched to a gene. The CDR3 extends over 16 amino acids. The CDR3 nucleotides are TGTGCCAGCAGCCAGTCCGGGACTAGCTCCTACAATGAGCAGTTCTTC. Its translation: CASSQSGTSSYNEQFF.

Only one count was recorded for this clone. CDR3 sequence (DNA): TGTGCCAGCAGCGAAGCGGGCCCCTCCTACGAGCAGTACTTC. The encoded protein is CASSEAGPSYEQYF. The J gene is TRBJ2-7, the V gene TRBV7-8; maybe TRBD2 (6 bases). This CDR3 is 14 amino acids long. From germline, CDR1 is SGHVS and CDR2 FQNEAQ. V lost 5 bases and J 0 bases, leaving 11 bases between the germline ends.

There are a few counts of this clone. The chain couples TRBV2 to TRBJ2-5; 12 nucleotides line up with TRBD2. CDR3 length: 16 residues. V gave up 3 bases and J gave up 3 bases; unmatched junction bases: 5. In germline, CDR1 is SNHLY, CDR2 FYNNEI. CDR3 sequence: CASSDLTSGGEETQYF. CDR3 DNA sequence: TGTGCCAGCAGTGACTTGACTAGCGGGGGTGAAGAGACCCAGTACTTC.

The chain employs TRBV7-2 and TRBJ2-3, with 12 nucleotides matching TRBD2. The V gene's germline CDR1 is SGHTA and CDR2 FQGNSA. J was trimmed by 6 bases and V by 2 bases; bases with no gene match: 6. This CDR3 contains 16 residues. This CDR3 reads CASSLQASGGVDTQYF. In DNA form, the CDR3 reads TGTGCCAGCAGCTTACAGGCTAGCGGGGGGGTGGATACGCAGTATTTT.

The V gene is TRBV15, the J gene TRBJ2-7; tentative D call: TRBD2 (5 bases). Germline CDR1 is LNHNV and CDR2 is YYDKDF (reference sequence). Trimming took off 4 bases at V and 4 bases at J, with 17 bases between the two ends. CDR3 length equals 15 residues. CDR3 in DNA: TGTGCCACCAGCACCCTACCCGGGGAGATGTACGAGCAGTACTTC. This translates into CATSTLPGEMYEQYF.

V is TRBV9 and J is TRBJ2-5; D might be TRBD1 (7 bases). V was clipped by 3 bases and J by 1 base, with 13 bases between them. The V gene's germline CDR1 is SGDLS and CDR2 YYNGEE. The CDR3 is made up of 15 amino acids. CDR3 protein: CASSGTGGFQETQYF. The CDR3 coding sequence is TGTGCCAGCAGCGGGACAGGAGGGTTCCAAGAGACCCAGTACTTC. Full variable domain (missing parts from reference TRBV9 and TRBJ2-5): DSGVTQTPKHLITATGQRVTLRCSPRSGDLSVYWYQQSLDQGLQFLIQYYNGEERAKGNILERFSAQQFPDLHSELNLSSLELGDSALYFCASSGTGGFQETQYFGPGTRLLVL.